These 3 T cell receptor beta chains share one sample of origin, sequenced in a study of regulatory T cells in long-lasting Graves disease. Time point meaning: newly diagnosed GD, antithyroid drugs for less than 3 months. Preparation of the TCR library used RNA extracted from PBMCs. The TCR beta library used iRepertoire HTBI primers with Arm-PCR amplification of CDR3. TCRdb itself ran the multiplex PCR reads through MiXCR, one entry per CDR3 protein. There are 400,000 to 650,000 distinct CDR3 sequences in the sample; roughly 15% occur only once, and approximately 25% lies in the top ten. These records were also assigned to another study, of T cells in Graves' hyperthyroidism and ophthalmopathy.

The sample here was peripheral blood mononuclear cells (PBMCs), taken at new diagnosis, from a patient treated with antithyroid drugs. Receptor source: a woman aged 35-60 years with Graves disease.

In regard to this clonotype: This may be a read error, as it is one base from a much larger clone. The V call is TRBV7-2, the J call TRBJ1-1, with D possibly being TRBD1 (5 bases). Germline V gene lookup returns CDR1 SGHTA and CDR2 FQGNSA. This CDR3 is built from 14 residues. The CDR3 here is CAGSGGRLNTEAFF. The CDR3 DNA is TGTGCCGGCAGCGGGGGTCGGCTGAACACTGAAGCTTTCTTT.

This clonotype was detected only once. A much larger clone differs by one base, so this may be a read error. This likely comes from a read error, as the CDR3 has no conserved phenylalanine or tryptophan at its end. Here the CDR3 DNA reads TGTGCCAGCAGTTTGACACACTACGAGCAGTACTCC. Its translation is CASSLTHYEQYS. The chain is built from TRBV12-3 or TRBV12-4 and TRBJ2-7; no clear D. Trimming pared 3 bases from V and 3 bases from J, leaving 6 bases between. This CDR3 is built from 12 residues.

In this sample, this clonotype turned up many times. The chain employs TRBV5-1 and TRBJ1-2; 8 nucleotides line up with TRBD1. Germline CDR1 SGHRS, CDR2 YFSETQ. The CDR3 is 13 residues long. Unmatched junction bases numbered 7, after V lost 4 bases and J lost 8 bases. The CDR3 DNA reads TGCGCCAGCAGCAAAGACAGGGGCGGCGGCTACACCTTC. Translated, it gives CASSKDRGGGYTF.